Presented here are 27 T cell receptor beta chains from one specimen sequenced in a study of blood T cell repertoires in COVID-19. TCRdb's table, derived via immunoSEQ multiplex PCR, lists solely in-frame clones and lacks some. The repertoire holds roughly 92,000 clones, with about 89% as singletons. The sequencing sample was made of peripheral blood. These receptors were taken from a human donor with acute or convalescent COVID-19. The donor label of this sample is uncertain.

This sequence joins TRBV6-5 and TRBJ1-1, with 7 nucleotides matching TRBD1. V lost 7 bases, J lost 5 bases, and 10 bases stayed unmatched. Germline V CDR1 and CDR2: MNHEY, SVGAGI. The CDR3 is 14 residues long. The CDR3 DNA is TGTGCCAGCAAGAAATCAGGGGGTAAAACTGAAGCTTTCTTT. Translating it yields CASKKSGGKTEAFF.

The chain employs TRBV2 and TRBJ1-6; D is possibly TRBD1 (5 bases). There are 13 residues in the CDR3. Between the trimmed V and J ends, which lost 7 bases and 8 bases, there was a span of 12 bases. Germline V lookup: CDR1 SNHLY, CDR2 FYNNEI. The CDR3 region has the DNA TGTGCCAGCAATAGGGGAAGGGATTCACCCCTCCACTTT. Translated, it gives CASNRGRDSPLHF. The variable domain in full, with the rest retrieved from reference TRBV2 and TRBJ1-6, is EPEVTQTPSHQVTQMGQEVILRCVPISNHLYFYWYRQILGQKVEFLVSFYNNEISEKSEIFDDQFSVERPDGSNFTLKIRSTKLEDSAMYFCASNRGRDSPLHFGNGTRLTVT.

The chain links TRBV11-3 to TRBJ2-5, with 8 bases aligning to TRBD1. The CDR3 covers 13 residues. V lost 1 base to trimming and J lost 5 bases; unmatched junction nucleotides: 0. Germline V gene lookup returns CDR1 SGHNT and CDR2 YENEEA. CDR3 in amino acids: CASSLGDRETQYF. DNA of the CDR3: TGTGCCAGCAGCTTAGGGGACAGGGAGACCCAGTACTTC.

V usage is TRBV6-6 and J usage is TRBJ1-6; D may be TRBD1 (5 bases). CDR3 length: 15 amino acids. Trimming took off 3 bases at V and 5 bases at J, with 11 bases between the two ends. The germline CDR1 and CDR2 sequences are MNHNY and SVGAGI (reference sequence). The CDR3 region is CASSYGGTDNSPLHF. Written as DNA, the CDR3 is TGTGCCAGCAGTTATGGAGGGACCGATAATTCACCCCTCCACTTT.

The chain employs TRBV5-1 and TRBJ2-7; 7 bases align to TRBD1. Looked up from germline, CDR1 is SGHRS and CDR2 is YFSETQ. The length of the CDR3 is 13 residues. Trimming cost V 4 bases and J 3 bases; bases outside gene matches: 4. CDR3 bases: TGCGCCAGCAGCCCGGGGACAGTCTACGAGCAGTACTTC. It yields the protein CASSPGTVYEQYF.

The chain recombines TRBV5-6 with TRBJ1-3, with D perhaps TRBD1 (6 bases). There are 16 residues in the CDR3. V was shortened by 4 bases and J by 5 bases, with 19 bases between the two germline ends. Germline V gives CDR1 SGHDT, CDR2 YYEEEE. The CDR3 spells CASSADRLGSRNTIYF. The CDR3 DNA is TGTGCCAGCAGCGCAGACAGGCTCGGAAGCAGAAACACCATATATTTT.

This clone has ten or more counts. V and J are TRBV19 and TRBJ1-2; D is undetermined. CDR3 length equals 13 residues. V lost 3 bases to trimming and J lost 2 bases, with 7 bases between them. Looked up from germline, CDR1 is LNHDA and CDR2 is SQIVND (reference sequence). Here the CDR3 reads CASSMGLNYGYTF. CDR3 nucleotide sequence: TGTGCCAGTAGTATGGGCCTGAACTATGGCTACACCTTC.

The rearrangement links TRBV5-1 to TRBJ2-1, with D perhaps TRBD1 (6 bases). The germline gives CDR1 SGHRS, CDR2 YFSETQ. Deletions cut 4 bases from V and 13 bases from J, with 21 bases between. The CDR3 loop spans 14 amino acids. The CDR3 region is CASSLQVQGINQFF. The CDR3 nucleotides are TGCGCCAGCAGCCTACAAGTACAGGGCATAAATCAGTTCTTC.

The chain uses TRBV6-6 and TRBJ2-3, with D uncertain. The germline V gene has CDR1 MNHNY and CDR2 SVGAGI (reference sequence). Trimming cost V 4 bases and J 2 bases, with 13 bases left between them. CDR3 size: 15 residues. The CDR3 here is CASSSSAWATDTQYF. As DNA, the CDR3 is TGTGCCAGCAGTTCGTCCGCATGGGCCACAGATACGCAGTATTTT.

The rearrangement uses TRBV7-8 and TRBJ1-1, with D possibly matching TRBD1 (5 bases). The CDR3 is made up of 16 amino acids. Trimming took 5 bases from V and 2 from J, leaving 18 bases between them. Germline loops: CDR1 SGHVS, CDR2 FQNEAQ. Here the CDR3 reads CASSVYGGVSNTEAFF. DNA of the CDR3: TGTGCCAGCAGCGTATACGGGGGGGTGAGTAACACTGAAGCTTTCTTT.

The chain couples TRBV7-2 to TRBJ2-1; 7 nucleotides align to TRBD2. V trimming: 4 bases; J trimming: 12 bases; junction bases outside the gene matches: 18. CDR1 and CDR2 (germline): SGHTA, FQGNSA. CDR3 size: 16 residues. The CDR3 protein is CASSYSTGTKSRWQFF. CDR3 sequence (DNA): TGTGCCAGCAGCTATTCGACCGGGACTAAGTCGCGGTGGCAGTTCTTC.

The CDR3 loop is CASSPDRNGRELFF. CDR3 coding DNA: TGTGCCAGCAGCCCGGACAGGAATGGCCGGGAGCTGTTTTTT. This chain connects TRBV11-2 to TRBJ2-2; the match to TRBD1 covers 7 bases. This CDR3 has 14 residues. Germline trimming cut 5 bases from V and 9 bases from J; bases unmatched to any gene: 9. The germline gives CDR1 SGHAT, CDR2 FQNNGV.

The chain uses TRBV20-1 and TRBJ2-1; 8 nucleotides line up with TRBD1. Germline V gene lookup returns CDR1 DFQATT and CDR2 SNEGSKA (reference sequence). This CDR3 is 11 amino acids long. V lost 6 bases to trimming and J lost 13 bases; unmatched junction nucleotides: 8. CDR3 in amino acids: CSARGRNGQFF. In nucleotides, the CDR3 is TGCAGTGCCAGGGGGCGAAATGGCCAGTTCTTC.

This clone turned up a few times. V and J are TRBV9 and TRBJ2-1, with 8 positions matching TRBD1. The germline V gene encodes CDR1 SGDLS and CDR2 YYNGEE. The CDR3 totals 17 residues. V lost 0 bases and J lost 4; bases outside the gene matches: 9. The CDR3 loop is CASSVAGQGWFYNEQFF. The CDR3 DNA reads as TGTGCCAGCAGCGTAGCCGGACAGGGCTGGTTTTACAATGAGCAGTTCTTC. The entire variable domain, with the rest obtained from reference TRBV9 and TRBJ2-1, is as follows: DSGVTQTPKHLITATGQRVTLRCSPRSGDLSVYWYQQSLDQGLQFLIQYYNGEERAKGNILERFSAQQFPDLHSELNLSSLELGDSALYFCASSVAGQGWFYNEQFFGPGTRLTVL.

This rearrangement joins TRBV29-1 to TRBJ2-3; 9 positions agree with TRBD2. CDR3 length: 13 amino acids. Looked up from germline, CDR1 is SQVTM and CDR2 is ANQGSEA. The junction had 5 bases not matched to a gene; V was cut back by 5 bases and J by 5 bases. CDR3 coding DNA: TGCAGCGTTCCAAGCGGGGGGTTAGATACGCAGTATTTT. It is translated as CSVPSGGLDTQYF.

This rearrangement joins TRBV6-2 or TRBV6-3 to TRBJ2-3; 12 bases are shared with TRBD2. This CDR3 has 18 residues. Germline CDR1 MNHEY, CDR2 SVGEGT. J lost 0 bases, V lost 2 bases, and 6 bases had no gene match. The CDR3 reads CASSYETSGGTSTDTQYF. As DNA, the CDR3 is TGTGCCAGCAGTTACGAGACTAGCGGGGGCACTAGCACAGATACGCAGTATTTT.

This chain connects TRBV6-5 to TRBJ2-2; perhaps TRBD1 as D (6 bases). Trimming pared 6 bases from V and 0 bases from J, leaving 8 bases between. The CDR3 length is 14 residues. The germline gives CDR1 MNHEY, CDR2 SVGAGI. CDR3 protein: CASRDRTNTGELFF. The CDR3 region has the DNA TGTGCCAGCAGGGACAGAACGAACACCGGGGAGCTGTTTTTT.

The V call is TRBV9, the J call TRBJ1-4; 11 bases fit TRBD1. This CDR3 has 15 residues. Germline V lookup: CDR1 SGDLS, CDR2 YYNGEE. Losses at the gene ends were 2 bases for V and 6 bases for J; bases not matched to a gene: 3. In DNA form, the CDR3 reads TGTGCCAGCAGCGTCGGACAGGGGGCGCATGAAAAACTGTTTTTT. It translates to CASSVGQGAHEKLFF.

This clone was counted only a few times. The chain has TRBV30 and TRBJ2-1, with D possibly matching TRBD2 (5 bases). The germline V gene has CDR1 GTSNPN and CDR2 SVGIG (reference sequence). Trimming shortened V by 8 bases and J by 3 bases, and 8 bases separated the two germline ends. The CDR3 has 11 amino acids. The CDR3 DNA reads TGTGCCCGCCGGGACTACAATGAGCAGTTCTTC. As protein: CARRDYNEQFF.

CDR3 sequence (DNA): TGCGCCAGCACCCAGAGGTGGAGCGGGGTTCAAGAGACCCAGTACTTC. Its translation: CASTQRWSGVQETQYF. The chain joins TRBV4-1 to TRBJ2-5, with 7 positions matching TRBD2. The CDR3 length is 16 residues. With 7 bases clipped from V and 2 bases from J, the junction kept 13 bases outside the gene matches. Germline V CDR1 and CDR2: MGHRA, YSYEKL.

This clone was detected only once. The chain employs TRBV19 and TRBJ1-2, with D unresolved. The CDR3 is 14 amino acids. V gave up 5 bases and J gave up 1 base, with 11 bases separating them. Looked up from germline, CDR1 is LNHDA and CDR2 is SQIVND (reference sequence). The CDR3 region has the DNA TGTGCCAGTAGTGGAGGCAGTTTTAACTATGGCTACACCTTC. It codes for CASSGGSFNYGYTF.

The chain combines TRBV9 with TRBJ2-2, with 9 positions matching TRBD2. CDR1 and CDR2 (germline): SGDLS, YYNGEE. V trimming: 2 bases; J trimming: 1 base; junction bases outside the gene matches: 3. The CDR3 loop spans 16 amino acids. The CDR3 protein is CASSVGTSLNTGELFF. DNA for the CDR3: TGTGCCAGCAGCGTCGGGACTAGCCTGAACACCGGGGAGCTGTTTTTT.

The V call is TRBV6-5, the J call TRBJ1-2; 8 bases are shared with TRBD1. The length of the CDR3 is 14 residues. Germline values: CDR1 MNHEY, CDR2 SVGAGI. J was trimmed by 3 bases and V by 6 bases; bases with no gene match: 6. CDR3 residues: CASRPDRGYYGYTF. Written as DNA, the CDR3 is TGTGCCAGCAGACCAGACAGGGGCTACTATGGCTACACCTTC.

The V call is TRBV7-9, the J call TRBJ2-5; D might be TRBD2 (7 bases). Germline V CDR1 and CDR2: SEHNR, FQNEAQ (reference sequence). This CDR3 is built from 16 residues. Trimming took off 5 bases at V and 1 base at J, with 17 bases between the two ends. This CDR3 is CASSQGRVAVQETQYF. In DNA, the CDR3 is TGTGCCAGCAGCCAGGGGAGGGTGGCGGTCCAAGAGACCCAGTACTTC.

This chain links TRBV7-3 with TRBJ1-1; TRBD1 matches at 10 bases. This CDR3 has 18 amino acids. J lost 3 bases, V lost 3 bases, and 13 bases had no gene match. Germline CDR1 and CDR2: SGHTA and FQGTGA. For the CDR3, the DNA is TGTGCCAGCAGCTTCCCCTGTCCGCGACAGGGGGCTGACACTGAAGCTTTCTTT. Translation gives CASSFPCPRQGADTEAFF.

This clone showed up just once. The chain couples TRBV19 to TRBJ2-7; 7 bases line up with TRBD2. The CDR3 consists of 13 residues. The V and J ends lost 8 bases and 3 bases, in that order; junction bases with no gene match: 7. CDR1 LNHDA and CDR2 SQIVND come from the germline V gene (reference sequence). This CDR3 is CASASGTFYEQYF. The CDR3 DNA sequence: TGTGCCAGTGCTAGCGGCACATTCTACGAGCAGTACTTC.

The chain links TRBV2 to TRBJ2-2; D call uncertain. Deletions cut 1 base from V and 2 bases from J, with 5 bases between. CDR1 and CDR2 (germline): SNHLY, FYNNEI. This CDR3 region has 14 residues. The CDR3, as DNA: TGTGCCAGCAGTGAAGTCAGTAACACCGGGGAGCTGTTTTTT. This gives the protein CASSEVSNTGELFF.